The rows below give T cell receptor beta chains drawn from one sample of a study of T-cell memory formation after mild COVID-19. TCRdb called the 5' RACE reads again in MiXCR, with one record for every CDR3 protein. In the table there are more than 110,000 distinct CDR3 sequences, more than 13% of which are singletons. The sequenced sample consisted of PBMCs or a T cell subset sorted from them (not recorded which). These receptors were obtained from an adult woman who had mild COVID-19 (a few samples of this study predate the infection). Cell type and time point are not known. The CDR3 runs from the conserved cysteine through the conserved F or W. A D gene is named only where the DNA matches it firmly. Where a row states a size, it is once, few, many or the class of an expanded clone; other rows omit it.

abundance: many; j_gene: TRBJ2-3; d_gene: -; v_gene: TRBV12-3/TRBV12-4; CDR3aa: CASSPRITDTQYF; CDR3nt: TGTGCCAGCAGTCCGCGGATTACAGATACGCAGTATTTT
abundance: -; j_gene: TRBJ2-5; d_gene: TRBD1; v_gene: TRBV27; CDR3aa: CASSLFPTGQLETQYF; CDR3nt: TGTGCCAGCAGTTTATTCCCTACGGGACAGCTAGAGACCCAGTACTTC
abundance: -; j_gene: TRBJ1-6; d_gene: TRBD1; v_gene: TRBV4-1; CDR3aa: CASSQEDRDVSRSPLHF; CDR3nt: TGCGCCAGCAGCCAAGAGGACAGGGACGTTTCTCGTTCACCCCTCCACTTT
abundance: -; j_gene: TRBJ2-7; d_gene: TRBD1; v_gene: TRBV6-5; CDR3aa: CASSAGTGEYEQYF; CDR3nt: TGTGCCAGCAGTGCCGGGACAGGGGAATACGAGCAGTACTTC
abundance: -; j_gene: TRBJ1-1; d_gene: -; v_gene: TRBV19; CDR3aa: CASSPGATVNTEAFF; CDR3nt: TGTGCCAGTAGTCCGGGGGCTACAGTGAACACTGAAGCTTTCTTT
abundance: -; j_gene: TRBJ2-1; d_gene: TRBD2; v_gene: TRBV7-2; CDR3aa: CASSSPSGRASNEQFF; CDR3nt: TGTGCCAGCAGCTCACCTAGCGGGAGGGCCTCTAATGAGCAGTTCTTC
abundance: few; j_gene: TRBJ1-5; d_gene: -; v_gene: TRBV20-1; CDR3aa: CSARDARQEFSNQPQHF; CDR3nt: TGCAGTGCTAGAGATGCCCGACAGGAATTTAGCAATCAGCCCCAGCATTTT
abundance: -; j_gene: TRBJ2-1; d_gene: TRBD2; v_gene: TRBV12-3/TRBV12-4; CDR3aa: CASSLAGVARNEQFF; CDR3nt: TGTGCCAGCAGCTTAGCGGGAGTGGCCAGAAATGAGCAGTTCTTC
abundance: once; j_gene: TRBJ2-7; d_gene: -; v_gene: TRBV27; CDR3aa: CASSFGVWGYEQYF; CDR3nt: TGTGCCAGCAGTTTCGGGGTCTGGGGCTACGAGCAGTACTTC
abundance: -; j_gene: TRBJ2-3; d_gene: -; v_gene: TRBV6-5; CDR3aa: CASSYSRTYLTDTQYF; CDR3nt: TGTGCCAGCAGTTACTCCCGGACCTATCTCACAGATACGCAGTATTTT
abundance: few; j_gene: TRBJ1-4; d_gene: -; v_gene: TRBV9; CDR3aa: CASSSFATNEKLFF; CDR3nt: TGTGCCAGCAGCTCGTTTGCCACTAATGAAAAACTGTTTTTT
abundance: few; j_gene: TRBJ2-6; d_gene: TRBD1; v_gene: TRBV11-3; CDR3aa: CAPRGGRGANVLTF; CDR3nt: TGTGCCCCCCGAGGGGGCAGGGGGGCCAACGTCCTGACTTTC
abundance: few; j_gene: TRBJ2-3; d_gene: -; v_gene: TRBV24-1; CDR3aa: CATSDRYTDTQYF; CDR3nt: TGTGCCACCAGTGACCGCTACACAGATACGCAGTATTTT
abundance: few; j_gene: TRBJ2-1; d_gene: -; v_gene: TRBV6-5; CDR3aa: CATQAYNQAYF; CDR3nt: TGTGCCACACAAGCCTACAACCAGGCATATTTC
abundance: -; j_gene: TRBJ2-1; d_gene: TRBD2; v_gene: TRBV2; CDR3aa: CASNLAGAYNEQFF; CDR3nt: TGTGCCAGCAACCTAGCGGGGGCCTACAATGAGCAGTTCTTC
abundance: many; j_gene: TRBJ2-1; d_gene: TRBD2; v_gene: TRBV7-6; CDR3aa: CASSLVSSGATYNEQFF; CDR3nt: TGTGCCAGCAGCTTAGTTTCTAGCGGGGCGACCTACAATGAGCAGTTCTTC
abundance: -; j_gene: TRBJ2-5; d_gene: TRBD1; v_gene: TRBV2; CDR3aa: CARRDRGQETQYF; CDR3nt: TGTGCCAGGAGGGACAGGGGACAAGAGACCCAGTACTTC
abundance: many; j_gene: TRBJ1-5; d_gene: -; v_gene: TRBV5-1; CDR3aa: CASSLRGGNQPQHF; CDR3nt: TGCGCCAGCAGCCTTAGGGGGGGCAATCAGCCCCAGCATTTT
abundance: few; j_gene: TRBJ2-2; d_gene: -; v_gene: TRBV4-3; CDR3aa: CASSPWTYPNTGELFF; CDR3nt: TGCGCCAGCAGCCCATGGACTTACCCGAACACCGGGGAGCTGTTTTTT
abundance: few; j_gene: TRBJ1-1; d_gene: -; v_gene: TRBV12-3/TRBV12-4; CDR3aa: CASSNREGAEAFF; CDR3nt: TGTGCCAGCAGCAACAGGGAGGGCGCTGAAGCTTTCTTT
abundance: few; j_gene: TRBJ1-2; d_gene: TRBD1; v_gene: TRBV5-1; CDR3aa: CASSLGRDSYGYTF; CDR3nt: TGCGCCAGCAGCTTGGGACGGGACAGCTATGGCTACACCTTC
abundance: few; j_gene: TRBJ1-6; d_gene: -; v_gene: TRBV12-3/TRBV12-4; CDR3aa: CASSPNGGASTYNSPLHF; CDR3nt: TGTGCCAGCAGCCCCAACGGCGGGGCATCCACATATAATTCACCCCTCCACTTT
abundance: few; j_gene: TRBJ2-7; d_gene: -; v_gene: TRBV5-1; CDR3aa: CASSLAGGNTYEQYF; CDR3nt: TGCGCCAGCAGCTTGGCCGGGGGAAACACCTACGAGCAGTACTTC
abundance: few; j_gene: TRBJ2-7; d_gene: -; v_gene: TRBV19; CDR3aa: CASNNDGDYEQYF; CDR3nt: TGTGCCAGTAACAATGACGGTGACTACGAGCAGTACTTC
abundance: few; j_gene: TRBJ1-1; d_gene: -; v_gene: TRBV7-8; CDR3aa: CASSLAYSGQIVGTNTEAFF; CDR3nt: TGTGCCAGCAGCTTAGCGTATTCGGGACAAATTGTCGGGACGAACACTGAAGCTTTCTTT
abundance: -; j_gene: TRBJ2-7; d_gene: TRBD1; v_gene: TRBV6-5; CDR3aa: CASSTGQGWYEQYF; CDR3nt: TGTGCCAGCAGTACGGGACAGGGTTGGTACGAGCAGTACTTC
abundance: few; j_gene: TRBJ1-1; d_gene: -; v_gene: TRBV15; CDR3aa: CATSRGGPVRNTEAFF; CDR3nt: TGTGCCACCAGCAGAGGAGGGCCAGTCAGGAACACTGAAGCTTTCTTT
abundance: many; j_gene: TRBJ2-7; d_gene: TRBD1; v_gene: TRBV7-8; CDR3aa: CASSVNRGYEQYF; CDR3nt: TGTGCCAGCAGCGTAAACAGGGGTTACGAGCAGTACTTC
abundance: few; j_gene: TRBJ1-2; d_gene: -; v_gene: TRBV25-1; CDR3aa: CATAGSSTLYGYTF; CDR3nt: TGTGCCACCGCAGGGTCATCCACACTCTATGGCTACACCTTC
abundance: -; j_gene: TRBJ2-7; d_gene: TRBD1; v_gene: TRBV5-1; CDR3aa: CASSSGQGPYEQYF; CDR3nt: TGCGCCAGCAGTTCCGGACAGGGTCCCTACGAGCAGTACTTC
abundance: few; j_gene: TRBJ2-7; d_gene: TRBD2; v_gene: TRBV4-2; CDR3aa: CASSQEPSGRASYEQYF; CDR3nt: TGTGCCAGCAGCCAAGAACCTAGCGGGAGGGCCTCCTACGAGCAGTACTTC
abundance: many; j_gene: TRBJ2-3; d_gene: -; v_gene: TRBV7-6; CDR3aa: CASSLGPTDTQYF; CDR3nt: TGTGCCAGCAGCCTCGGGCCGACAGATACGCAGTATTTT